The subject of this entry is one T cell receptor beta chain. This CDR3 has 14 amino acids. CDR1 is SNHLY and CDR2 is FYNNEI in the germline V gene. Trimming took 3 bases from V and 2 from J, leaving 5 bases between them. The data were taken from a study of T cell changes during pregnancy in multiple sclerosis. Sequencing was performed with immunoSEQ multiplex PCR; in TCRdb, only in-frame clones are kept and a portion is missing. The table has tens of thousands of clones, 80% to 90% seen once. The rearrangement uses TRBV2 and TRBJ2-6; the D is unclear. The receptor's source is a female donor with multiple sclerosis, enrolled in a pregnancy study. This specimen was CD4+ T cells from peripheral blood mononuclear cells, taken before pregnancy. CDR3: CASSEAPGANVLTF. In DNA, the CDR3 is TGTGCCAGCAGTGAGGCACCTGGGGCCAACGTCCTGACTTTC.